This T cell receptor beta chain was identified during a study of shared clonotypes between healthy human individuals. Notes on the study in general: Clonotype sharing across a few donors was observed for around 4.5% of naive CD4 clonotypes. Sorted-subset sequencing, rarefaction showed, was incomplete despite large depth. Sampling involved blood alone; tissue repertoires likely differ.

Donation came from healthy HIV-negative adults that had no recent acute infections or vaccinations. Trimming cost V 5 bases and J 0 bases, with 17 bases left between them. Germline values: CDR1 KGHSH, CDR2 LQKENI. The CDR3 extends over 16 amino acids. Sequenced by immunoSEQ multiplex PCR; TCRdb stores in-frame clones only, minus some. The sample holds under 1,100,000 clones, 75% seen once. For this clone: What it binds is not known.

The sequenced sample consisted of memory CD4+ T cells sorted from blood. Subset given: CD45RA-negative fraction. This chain uses TRBV18 with TRBJ2-7, with D tentatively TRBD2 (6 bases). The clonotype was recovered from a man younger than 35 in good health. CDR3 amino acids: CASSYGGGSTSYEQYF. In DNA, the CDR3 is TGTGCCAGCTCATACGGTGGGGGGAGTACCTCCTACGAGCAGTACTTC.